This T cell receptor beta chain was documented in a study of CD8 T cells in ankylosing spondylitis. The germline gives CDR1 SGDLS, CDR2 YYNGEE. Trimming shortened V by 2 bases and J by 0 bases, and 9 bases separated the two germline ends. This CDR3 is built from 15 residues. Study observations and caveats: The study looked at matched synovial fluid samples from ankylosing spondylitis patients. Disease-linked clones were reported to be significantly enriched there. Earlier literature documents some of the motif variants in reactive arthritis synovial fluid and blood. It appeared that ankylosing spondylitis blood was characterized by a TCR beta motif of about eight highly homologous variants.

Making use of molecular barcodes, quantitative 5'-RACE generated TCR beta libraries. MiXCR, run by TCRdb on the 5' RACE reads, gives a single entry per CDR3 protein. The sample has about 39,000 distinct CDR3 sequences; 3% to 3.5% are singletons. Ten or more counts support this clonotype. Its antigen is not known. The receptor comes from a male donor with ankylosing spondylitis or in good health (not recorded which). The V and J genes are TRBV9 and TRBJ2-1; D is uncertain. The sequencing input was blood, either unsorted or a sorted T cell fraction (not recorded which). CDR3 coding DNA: TGTGCCAGCAGCGTCCGGATGAGCTCCTACAATGAGCAGTTCTTC. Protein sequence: CASSVRMSSYNEQFF.